The rows below give T cell receptor beta chains drawn from one sample of a study of cytotoxic CD8 clonotypes in ibrutinib-treated CLL. Profiled with immunoSEQ multiplex PCR; TCRdb holds only in-frame clones, not every one. The sample shows nearly 300,000 clones, 65% to 85% of them seen only once. The source was PBMCs, collected at disease progression, from a patient treated with ibrutinib. These receptors were collected from a human donor with chronic lymphocytic leukemia. Both conserved end residues are part of each CDR3. The D gene is left open where the match is weak. Expanded clones are given a class, and other clones once, few, many or no size at all.

>.|TRBV7-9|17|.|TRBJ1-3
TGTGCCAGCAGCTTTGGGTTACAGGGCCACTCTGGAAACACCATATATTTT
CASSFGLQGHSGNTIYF
>.|TRBV11-2|15|TRBD1|TRBJ2-1
TGTGCCAGCAGCTTAACCGGACAGGGATACAATGAGCAGTTCTTC
CASSLTGQGYNEQFF
>.|TRBV7-2|13|.|TRBJ2-7
TGTGCCAGCAGCCCTTCGGTGGGCTACGAGCAGTACTTC
CASSPSVGYEQYF
>.|TRBV10-1|16|TRBD2|TRBJ2-3
TGCGCCAGCAGTACGACTAGCGGGAGTGTCACAGATACGCAGTATTTT
CASSTTSGSVTDTQYF
>.|TRBV13|12|.|TRBJ2-7
TGTGCCAGCAGCTGGGAGGATGGCGAGCAGTACTTC
CASSWEDGEQYF
>.|TRBV11-2|17|.|TRBJ1-6
TGTGCCAGCAGTCGAAAGAGGGAGGAAGGGATAAATTCACCCCTCCACTTT
CASSRKREEGINSPLHF
>few|TRBV7-2|14|.|TRBJ2-7
TGTGCCAGCAACACGAGGCCTGGGCGAGGCGAGCAGTACTTC
CASNTRPGRGEQYF
>.|TRBV11-2|15|.|TRBJ2-2
TGTGCCAGCAGCTTAGATCCGGGTTTTACCGGGGAGCTGTTTTTT
CASSLDPGFTGELFF
>.|TRBV2|16|TRBD1|TRBJ1-2
TGTGCCAGCAGCGAGACAGATAGGACAGGGGGCGCTGGCTACACCTTC
CASSETDRTGGAGYTF
>.|TRBV9|16|TRBD1|TRBJ2-6
TGTGCCAGCAGCGTAGGTTCAGGGGGCGGGGCCAACGTCCTGACTTTC
CASSVGSGGGANVLTF
>.|TRBV9|16|.|TRBJ2-7
TGTGCCAGCAGCCCACAGACCTTCACCCCCTCCTACGAGCAGTACTTC
CASSPQTFTPSYEQYF
>.|TRBV5-1|15|.|TRBJ2-1
TGCGCCAGCAGCTCCGCCGGGACGGATTACAATGAGCAGTTCTTC
CASSSAGTDYNEQFF
>.|TRBV11-1|15|TRBD2|TRBJ2-5
TGTGCCAGCAGCCGGATACTAGCGGGGGGAGAGACCCAGTACTTC
CASSRILAGGETQYF
>once|TRBV5-4|17|TRBD2|TRBJ2-2
TGTGCCAGCAGCGGACTAGCGGGGGGTCGGGACACCGGGGAGCTGTTTTTT
CASSGLAGGRDTGELFF
>.|TRBV5-1|14|TRBD2|TRBJ2-3
TGCGCCAGCAGCTTTAGCGGGGGGGCGAACACGCAGTATTTT
CASSFSGGANTQYF
>.|TRBV6-5|13|.|TRBJ2-7
TGTGCCAGCAGTTACGGGACTTACTACGAGCAGTACTTC
CASSYGTYYEQYF
>few|TRBV18|16|.|TRBJ2-3
TGTGCCAGCTCACCCCGGGACTCCGGTACCACAGATACGCAGTATTTT
CASSPRDSGTTDTQYF
>.|TRBV6-1|16|.|TRBJ1-3
TGTGCCAGCAGTGAAGGCTATGTGCGGTTGAGGATCACCATATATTTT
CASSEGYVRLRITIYF
>once|TRBV6-5|13|.|TRBJ1-1
TGTGCCAGCGCAGCAATTCCCACCACTGAAGCTTTCTTT
CASAAIPTTEAFF
>.|TRBV7-2|15|.|TRBJ1-3
TGTGCCAGCAGCCGCGGGGAACACTCTGGAAACACCATATATTTT
CASSRGEHSGNTIYF
>few|TRBV4-1|14|.|TRBJ1-5
TGCGCCAGCAGCCTATCAGGGACGAATCAGCCCCAGCATTTT
CASSLSGTNQPQHF
>.|TRBV6-5|16|.|TRBJ1-3
TGTGCCAGCAGTTATCGACCGCTCTTCTCTGGAAACACCATATATTTT
CASSYRPLFSGNTIYF
>.|TRBV2|16|TRBD1|TRBJ1-2
TGTGCCAGCAGTACGGCACCGGGACAGGGTTACTATGGCTACACCTTC
CASSTAPGQGYYGYTF
>few|TRBV28|11|TRBD2|TRBJ2-5
TGTGCCAGCAGTTACCTAGCGGGGACGTACTTC
CASSYLAGTYF
>once|TRBV7-8|16|TRBD2|TRBJ2-5
TGTGCCAGCAGCCCAAGGACTAGCGGGGACCAAGAGACCCAGTACTTC
CASSPRTSGDQETQYF
>few|TRBV27|16|TRBD1|TRBJ1-6
TGTGCCAGCAGTTTACTGCAGACAGGGCGGGGTTCACCCCTCCACTTT
CASSLLQTGRGSPLHF
>.|TRBV6-5|16|TRBD2|TRBJ2-5
TGTGCCAGCAGCTACGGACTAGCGGGGGGGCAAGAGACCCAGTACTTC
CASSYGLAGGQETQYF
>.|TRBV15|17|TRBD1|TRBJ1-1
TGTGCCACCAGTAAGGACAGGGCTCAGAGAGGTAACACTGAAGCTTTCTTT
CATSKDRAQRGNTEAFF
>once|TRBV7-9|12|.|TRBJ2-2
TGTGCCAGACAGGGTCACACCGGGGAGCTGTTTTTT
CARQGHTGELFF
>few|TRBV12-5|14|.|TRBJ2-7
TGTGCTAGTGGTTTGTACACGGGGCCCTCCGAGCAGTACTTC
CASGLYTGPSEQYF
>.|TRBV4-3|16|.|TRBJ1-4
TGCGCCAGCAGCCAAGATGGGAGGGGCTTAGGAGAAAAACTGTTTTTT
CASSQDGRGLGEKLFF
>.|TRBV7-9|12|.|TRBJ1-2
TGTGCCAGCAGCCCCGGAGGGTATGGCTACACCTTC
CASSPGGYGYTF
>once|TRBV4-2|15|.|TRBJ1-1
TGTGCCAGCAGCCAAGTTGGGAGCCCGGGCACTGAAGCTTTCTTT
CASSQVGSPGTEAFF
>.|TRBV2|16|TRBD1|TRBJ2-5
TGTGCCAGCAGTGAGGACAGGGCCCTCTCACAAGAGACCCAGTACTTC
CASSEDRALSQETQYF